This TCR beta chain came from a study of cytomegalovirus exposure and HLA in healthy donors (dated by TCRdb to about 2017). About the study as a whole: An earlier analysis of about 560 of the donors reported 276 Gb of sequence data and roughly 120 million unique TCR beta sequences obtained from around 190 million T cells. Roughly 290 gigabases of sequencing data and roughly 81 million unique TCR sequences made up an early release that covered 500 to 650 HLA-typed donors. Among the roughly 370 genotyped donors, approximately 77% belonged to the genetic ancestry cluster associated with self-reported Caucasian donors. The study was designed to test whether signatures of past pathogen exposure could be identified by cataloging public T cell receptors. Using immunosequencing, the study profiled T cell repertoires from about 620 subjects and related those repertoires to cytomegalovirus serostatus. Besides the first cohort of roughly 660 subjects, a separate validation cohort made up of about 120 different subjects was used. High-throughput TCR immunosequencing, statistical association of individual TCRs with disease status, and machine learning were combined to predict cytomegalovirus infection status. In a later analysis, previously published TCR beta repertoires from fewer than 750 donors were re-analyzed and high-resolution HLA genotyping was added so that TCR occurrence patterns could be studied. Rather than drawing on any new phenotypic data, the later analysis identified candidate immune exposures from TCR beta sequences and the way those sequences occurred across donors. In an earlier analysis of 500 to 650 of the donors, high-throughput TCR beta sequencing was used to judge whether each TCR beta V gene segment behaved as functional or pseudogenic. Donor age, sex, ethnicity and CMV serostatus were compiled together with the repertoire data. Genome-wide SNP genotypes for about 55% of the roughly 670 donors were used in a later genetic analysis, which treated that subset as a discovery cohort. Every discovery cohort repertoire had been produced on one sequencing platform. Both class I and class II loci were covered by HLA typing, at four-digit resolution. Typing coverage differed by locus: A, B, C, DRB1 and DQB1 were typed in about 629-640 donors, DQA1 in 500 to 550, DPA1 in some 600, and DPB1 in roughly 450. Roughly five DR-DQ haplotypes were handled as single units for association and clustering, since linkage in the cohort was strong. On average, roughly 250,000 unique TCR beta nucleotide sequences were sequenced per donor among some 430 genotyped donors of the cohort, with roughly 19% of those sequences being non-productive. Points the paper makes about the study in general: According to a later analysis, TCR association rates differed among HLA loci, with DRB1 alleles showing the most associated TCRs and HLA-C alleles showing the fewest. Because HLA typing was unavailable for some donors at each locus, only the typed subset was used in association tests. A later analysis reported that several top co-occurrence clusters appeared linked to parvovirus B19, influenza, CMV and Epstein-Barr virus. Because the 87-base-pair reads could not distinguish some IMGT-functional V segments, including TRBV6-2 and TRBV6-3, those segments were excluded. In an earlier analysis of 587 of the donors, most TCR beta V segments were observed in productive rearrangements about 87% or about 30% of the time, broadly matching IMGT annotations. CMV serostatus was the only immune exposure information available for the cohort. Only TCR beta chains were sequenced in this cohort, and the absence of alpha or paired-chain data limited detectable features. The study gave a list of under 200 TCR beta chains associated with cytomegalovirus. A further reported finding was that TCR beta sequences accurately predicted the HLA-A and HLA-B alleles for most subjects in the first cohort. A later genetic analysis associated a missense DCLRE1C variant with V-gene and J-gene trimming of TCR beta chains, and an independent cohort replicated the association. Correlated functional status among segregating V segments might be attributable to linkage disequilibrium, but an unknown experimental factor could not be ruled out. In a later genetic analysis, fewer N-insertions in productive TCRs were reported among donors in an Asian-associated ancestry cluster than the approximately 630-donor mean. When HLA alleles, especially DR and DQ, strongly co-occurred, attributing TCR associations to individual alleles was difficult. The authors suggested that the approach could potentially be generalized to other disease states and immunological phenotypes. Across donors, most TCR sequences were observed very rarely, whereas some public TCRs were present in many individuals. Roughly uniform sequencing depth across donors was assumed in presence/absence analyses, although this assumption may not hold. The sequencing pipeline was judged likely to have produced a cluster of highly shared sequence variants as a technical artifact. Seventeen rarely observed V segments, including chromosome 9 orphons, were excluded from the earlier analysis of almost 600 of the donors because counts were too low. A few of the identified cytomegalovirus-associated TCR beta chains were confirmed in vitro to be specific for cytomegalovirus antigens. In both the original and validation cohorts, the classifier was reported to diagnose cytomegalovirus status with high specificity and sensitivity. A later analysis found that most CMV-associated TCR beta chains appeared HLA-restricted, with HLA associations seemingly driven largely by CMV exposure. A later analysis found that HLA-associated TCR beta chains were more clonally expanded and had lower generation probabilities than equally common non-associated chains. Specific HLA alleles were associated with 16,951 TCR beta sequences at a false discovery rate of 0.05 in a later analysis.

V gives up 1 base and J gives up 6 bases, and the segment between their germline ends measures 21 bases. The CDR3 starts with the cysteine, ends with the phenylalanine, and has 17 residues. The entry retains the CDR3 DNA only, 51 bases that are in frame from base 1. Per the germline V gene (reference sequence), SEHNR is the CDR1 and FQNEAQ is the CDR2. The cohort was made up of approximately 670 healthy bone marrow donors. At the time of sampling, every cohort member was nominally healthy, though immune exposures that went unrecorded were likely present. The donor was CMV seropositive and was included in the group of approximately 310 seropositive cohort members. Every donor gave a peripheral blood sample, and the peripheral blood mononuclear cells from that sample were used for TCR beta sequencing. The Qiagen DNeasy Blood Extraction Kit was used to extract genomic DNA from the blood cell samples.

Points on this clone: Its antigen is still unknown. No base qualities exist here, and no much larger clone lies one base off it.

Receptor amplification or capture employed the immunoSEQ multiplex PCR assay. The multiplex PCR relied on a mix of 60 forward primers for TCR Vbeta segments and 13 reverse primers for TCR Jbeta segments. The CDR3 region of rearranged TCR beta genes was amplified from genomic DNA with a multiplex PCR assay. The Illumina HiSeq System was used to sequence the amplified TCR beta libraries as 87-base-pair reads. Regarding the original processing steps: In a later analysis, 77 million or so unique TCR beta chains were counted across the approximately 620 repertoires, and around 10 million of these chains were shared by at least two donors. Raw reads were error-corrected and collapsed into unique sequences with a nearest-neighbor algorithm that merged closely related sequences to remove PCR and sequencing errors. Alignment of CDR3 sequences to IMGT reference sequences was used to assign V, D and J gene segments. Each retained sequence needed at least a six-nucleotide match to both a V gene segment and a J gene segment. A rearrangement counted as productive if the CDR3 had no stop codons and remained in frame with V and J, and every other rearrangement counted as non-productive. Following IMGT convention, CDR3 was defined as the stretch from the second conserved V-encoded cysteine to the conserved J-encoded phenylalanine. Sequences without an unambiguous match to a single V gene segment were excluded from the earlier analysis of over 500 of the donors. In an earlier analysis of roughly 500 of the donors, V segments were called functional above 56.7% productive rearrangements and were called segregating when the between-donor standard deviation exceeded 5%. A statistical classification framework was built to diagnose cytomegalovirus status from the catalog of TCR beta chain sequences. V and J gene assignment, in a later analysis, came from comparing TCR nucleotide sequences with IMGT/GENE-DB human TR gene sequences. The TCRdist pipeline was used in a later analysis to assign CDR3 sequences and most-parsimonious VDJ recombination scenarios. In a later analysis, each TCR beta chain was defined by its CDR3 amino acid sequence together with its V-gene family, and reads lacking a unique V-gene family were excluded. To address suspected cross-contamination and a sequencing artifact, a later analysis removed roughly 580 highly shared, low-generation-probability nucleotide sequences. In a later analysis, a clonal expansion index was calculated for each public chain from normalized within-repertoire ranks of inferred template counts. A later analysis computed generation probabilities with a VDJ recombination model fitted to out-of-frame rearrangements, and checked the results against IGoR. A later analysis scored TCR-TCR, TCR-HLA and TCR-CMV co-occurrence with hypergeometric tests, applying a repertoire-size bias correction to TCR pairs. In a later analysis, false discovery rates were estimated by permuting HLA or CMV assignments 20 times. In a later analysis, co-occurring TCRs were grouped using DBSCAN, and TCRdist sequence similarity was added for clustering within HLA-allele-positive subsets. Repertoires with fewer than 30,000 or more than 120,000 public chains, plus five repertoires with anomalous nucleotide sharing, were excluded from co-occurrence clustering. TCRdb carries this immuneACCESS record with in-frame sequences only. Its versions omit some clonotypes, under half of them owing to an unresolved V gene in the studies checked, with the rest unexplained. That table gives V, J and clone size, and the DNA gave D and trimming. This sample gives under 300,000 clones in total; about 80% of them show up just once. The ten largest clones capture approximately 8.4% of the sample.

The V and J segments used are TRBV7-9 and TRBJ1-2; the D gene is possibly TRBD1, with 6 bases matching. This sequence originates from a woman aged 60-70 years in good health and CMV-seropositive. Specimen: PBMCs. The CDR3 protein is CASSLGALHTGSDGYTF. The DNA is as follows: TGTGCCAGCAGCTTAGGAGCACTTCACACAGGGTCCGATGGCTACACCTTC.